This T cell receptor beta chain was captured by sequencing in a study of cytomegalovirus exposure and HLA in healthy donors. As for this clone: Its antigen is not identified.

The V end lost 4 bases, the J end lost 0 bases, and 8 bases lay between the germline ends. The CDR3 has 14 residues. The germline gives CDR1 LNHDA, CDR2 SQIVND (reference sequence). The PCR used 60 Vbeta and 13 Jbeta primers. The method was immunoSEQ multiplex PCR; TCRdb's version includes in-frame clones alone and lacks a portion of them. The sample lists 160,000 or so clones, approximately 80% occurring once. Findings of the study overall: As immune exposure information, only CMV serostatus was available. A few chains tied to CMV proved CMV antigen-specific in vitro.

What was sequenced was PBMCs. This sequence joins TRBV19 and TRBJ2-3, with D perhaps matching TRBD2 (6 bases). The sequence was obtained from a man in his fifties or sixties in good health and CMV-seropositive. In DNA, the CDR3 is TGTGCCAGTAGTACTGGACTAAGCACAGATACGCAGTATTTT. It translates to CASSTGLSTDTQYF.